This T cell receptor beta chain was sequenced in a study of OX40 agonist ivuxolimab in advanced cancers. The germline gives CDR1 MNHNS, CDR2 SASEGT. The germline V and J ends were trimmed by 8 bases and 1 base, with 15 bases remaining between them. The CDR3 has 14 amino acids. Generated by immunoSEQ multiplex PCR, the TCRdb table keeps only in-frame clones and is missing some. The sample gives over 30,000 clones, roughly 80% of which show up once; about 2.5% is in the top ten. The clonotype was recovered from an adult with an advanced solid tumor such as melanoma, head and neck, liver or kidney cancer. The sequenced sample was CD4+ or CD8+ T cells sorted from blood, obtained in a trial of the OX40 agonist ivuxolimab. The chain has TRBV6-1 and TRBJ2-7; TRBD2 might be the D (7 bases). The CDR3 region has the DNA TGTGCCAGCCTAAGGGGGGGAAGTTCCTACGAGCAGTACTTC. This encodes CASLRGGSSYEQYF.